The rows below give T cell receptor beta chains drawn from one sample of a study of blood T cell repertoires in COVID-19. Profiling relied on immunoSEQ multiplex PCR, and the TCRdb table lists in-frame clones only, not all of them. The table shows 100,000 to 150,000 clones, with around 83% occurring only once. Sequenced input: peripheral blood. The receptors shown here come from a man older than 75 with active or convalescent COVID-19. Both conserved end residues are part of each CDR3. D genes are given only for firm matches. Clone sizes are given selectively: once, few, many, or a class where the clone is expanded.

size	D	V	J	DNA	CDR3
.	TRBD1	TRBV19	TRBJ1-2	TGTGCCAGTAGTGGCTCAGGGGGCGACTATGGCTACACCTTC	CASSGSGGDYGYTF
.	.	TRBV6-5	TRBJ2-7	TGTGCCAGCAGTTACTCGGGGGGTTCGTTCGACGAGCAGTACTTC	CASSYSGGSFDEQYF
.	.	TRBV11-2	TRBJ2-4	TGTGCCAGCAGCATACAGATTTTTCCAGCCAAAAACATTCAGTACTTC	CASSIQIFPAKNIQYF
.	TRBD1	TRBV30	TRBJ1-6	TGTGCCTGGAGTCCGTTCACGACAGGGGCCGAAGACTATAATTCACTCCTCCACTTT	CAWSPFTTGAEDYNSLLHF
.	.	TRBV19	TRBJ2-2	TGTGCCAGTAGTGAGGGATTTAACACCGGGGAGCTGTTTTTT	CASSEGFNTGELFF
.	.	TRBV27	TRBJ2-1	TGTGCCAGCAGTCCCGACAGCTACAATGAGCAGTTCTTC	CASSPDSYNEQFF
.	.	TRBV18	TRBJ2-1	TGTGCCAGCTCTTATTCCTACAATGAGCAGTTCTTC	CASSYSYNEQFF
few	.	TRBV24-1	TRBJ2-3	TGTGCCACCAGTGGAAAGCTGAGCACAGATACGCAGTATTTT	CATSGKLSTDTQYF
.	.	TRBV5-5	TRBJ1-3	TGTGCCAGCAGCTTCGGGCAGGGGCTCTCTGGAAACACCATATATTTT	CASSFGQGLSGNTIYF
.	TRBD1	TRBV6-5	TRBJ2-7	TGTGCCAGCAGTTACCGGGACAGGGGGTCCTACGAGCAGTACTTC	CASSYRDRGSYEQYF
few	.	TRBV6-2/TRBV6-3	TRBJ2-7	TGTGCCAGCAGTACTACCCCCGCGTCTTGGGCCTACGAGCAGTACTTC	CASSTTPASWAYEQYF
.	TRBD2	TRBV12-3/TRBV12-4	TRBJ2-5	TGTGCCAGCAGTTTAGACGGGAGGGAGACCCAGTACTTC	CASSLDGRETQYF
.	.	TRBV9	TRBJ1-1	TGTGCCAGCAGCGTAGCAGGGGAGACTGAAGCTTTCTTT	CASSVAGETEAFF
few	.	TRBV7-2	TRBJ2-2	TGTGCCAGCAGCTCGGAGGGGAACACCGGGGAGCTGTTTTTT	CASSSEGNTGELFF
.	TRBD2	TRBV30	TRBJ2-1	TGTGCCTGGGGAGGGGTAGCGGGACTCAATGAGCAGTTCTTC	CAWGGVAGLNEQFF
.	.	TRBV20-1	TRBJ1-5	TGCAGTGCTAGTGAAGTGGCTCAGCCCCAGCATTTT	CSASEVAQPQHF
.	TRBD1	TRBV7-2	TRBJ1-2	TGTGCCAGCAGCGAGAGCCAGGGGGCACTATATGGCTACACCTTC	CASSESQGALYGYTF
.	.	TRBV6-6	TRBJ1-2	TGTGCCAGCGAGGTCTTGGGGGGGGTCTATGGCTACACCTTC	CASEVLGGVYGYTF
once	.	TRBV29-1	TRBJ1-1	TGCAGCGGTGAAACAGGGCTCAACACTGAAGCTTTCTTT	CSGETGLNTEAFF
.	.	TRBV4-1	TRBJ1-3	TGCGCCAGCAGCCAAGGGCAGGACAGAAGCTCTGGAAACACCATATATTTT	CASSQGQDRSSGNTIYF
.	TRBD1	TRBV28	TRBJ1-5	TGTGCCAGCAGTCCGACCGGGACAGGGAACAATCAGCCCCAGCATTTT	CASSPTGTGNNQPQHF
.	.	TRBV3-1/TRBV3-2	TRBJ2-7	TGTGCCAGCAGCCAAGTACAGGGCGTATACGAGCAGTACTTC	CASSQVQGVYEQYF
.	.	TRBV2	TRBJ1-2	TGTGCCAGCAGTGACACAGTCAACTATGGCTACACCTTC	CASSDTVNYGYTF
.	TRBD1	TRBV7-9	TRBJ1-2	TGTGCCAGCAGCGCAGGACAGGGGGCGGTTGGCTACACCTTC	CASSAGQGAVGYTF
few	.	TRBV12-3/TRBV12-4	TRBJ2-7	TGTGCCAGCAGGCCTCCGGGACACTACGAGCAGTACTTC	CASRPPGHYEQYF
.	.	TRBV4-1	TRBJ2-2	TGCGCCAGCAGCCAAGGGCTCGCGAACACCGGGGAGCTGTTTTTT	CASSQGLANTGELFF
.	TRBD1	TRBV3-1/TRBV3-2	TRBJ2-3	TGTGCCAGCAGCCTGGGGGGACAGGGGGCGGGAGATACGCAGTATTTT	CASSLGGQGAGDTQYF
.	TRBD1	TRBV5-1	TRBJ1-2	TGCGCCAGCACTTCCGGGACAGGGGGTCATGGCTACACCTTC	CASTSGTGGHGYTF
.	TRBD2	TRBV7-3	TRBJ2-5	TGTGCCAGCAGCTTTGGACTAGCGGGCGGGGAGACCCAGTACTTC	CASSFGLAGGETQYF
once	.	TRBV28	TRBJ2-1	TGTGCCAGCAGTTTCGCGGCGGGGGCAACCCTAGATAATGAGCAGTTCTTC	CASSFAAGATLDNEQFF
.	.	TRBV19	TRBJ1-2	TGTGCCAGTAGTATTCAAGGGGTAAACTATGGCTACACCTTC	CASSIQGVNYGYTF
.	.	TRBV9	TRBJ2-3	TGTGCCAGCAGCGTAGAAGAGGATACGCAGTATTTT	CASSVEEDTQYF